A single sample gave rise to the 27 T cell receptor beta chains below, sequenced in a study of blood T cell repertoires in COVID-19 (dated by TCRdb to 2019 to 2021). Libraries were prepared through the immunoSEQ multiplex PCR assay. TCRdb took over this immuneACCESS table, retaining in-frame rearrangements with V and J assigned. Such tables are incomplete; in checked studies, under half of the missing clones stem from an unresolved V gene, and the remainder is unexplained. This sample is represented by more than 150,000 clones; around 90% of them were singletons. Together, the top ten hold approximately 3% of the sample. Material for sequencing was peripheral blood. The receptor source for this set is a man in his sixties with acute or convalescent COVID-19.

This rearrangement joins TRBV3-1 (or the pseudogene TRBV3-2) to TRBJ2-7, with TRBD2 matching over 16 bases. The CDR3 sequence is 19 residues long. The V and J ends lost 1 base and 0 bases, in that order; junction bases with no gene match: 6. In germline, CDR1 is LGHDT, CDR2 YNNKEL (reference sequence). The CDR3 coding sequence is TGTGCCAGCAGCCAAGTCGGGACTAGCGGGGGGGAAATCTCCTACGAGCAGTACTTC. It yields the protein CASSQVGTSGGEISYEQYF.

V usage is TRBV9 and J usage is TRBJ2-3; maybe TRBD2 (6 bases). Germline CDR1 SGDLS, CDR2 YYNGEE. V was clipped by 0 bases and J by 2 bases, with 10 bases between them. The CDR3 has 15 amino acids. The CDR3 DNA sequence: TGTGCCAGCAGCGTAGTAGCGGATTTCACAGATACGCAGTATTTT. It yields the protein CASSVVADFTDTQYF.

This clone was found a few times. The rearrangement joins TRBV5-4 to TRBJ1-6; 8 bases fit TRBD1. CDR1 and CDR2 from the germline V gene are SGHNT and YYREEE (reference sequence). This CDR3 is 15 amino acids long. Unmatched junction bases numbered 10, after V lost 4 bases and J lost 10 bases. In DNA form, the CDR3 reads TGTGCCAGCAGCACATGGACAGGGAAATTCTCACCCCTCCACTTT. It yields the protein CASSTWTGKFSPLHF.

The gene calls are TRBV6-6 and TRBJ2-2; TRBD1 agrees at 7 bases. V was pared by 5 bases and J by 1 base, with 10 bases of the junction left unmatched. The CDR3 sequence is 17 residues long. The germline V gene has CDR1 MNHNY and CDR2 SVGAGI (reference sequence). CDR3: CASSRPTGDRNTGELFF. In DNA, the CDR3 is TGTGCCAGCAGTCGGCCAACAGGGGATAGGAACACCGGGGAGCTGTTTTTT.

This rearrangement joins TRBV12-5 to TRBJ2-7, with 12 bases aligning to TRBD1. CDR1 is LGHNT and CDR2 is FRNRAP in the germline V gene. The CDR3 is 15 residues long. The ends lost 5 bases at V and 4 bases at J; junction bases unmatched: 6. The CDR3 spells CASGTRDRGLYEQYF. The DNA of the CDR3 is TGTGCTAGTGGTACCCGGGACAGGGGGCTGTACGAGCAGTACTTC.

This chain links TRBV7-2 with TRBJ2-3; D is uncertain. Germline V gives CDR1 SGHTA, CDR2 FQGNSA. V shed 3 bases and J shed 5 bases, with 9 bases lying between them. CDR3 length: 13 amino acids. The CDR3 DNA reads TGTGCCAGCAGCTTCTCTCAGCGAGATACGCAGTATTTT. Encoded protein: CASSFSQRDTQYF.

This clone was observed a single time. The gene calls are TRBV5-1 and TRBJ1-4; 11 bases map to TRBD1. Germline assignment: CDR1 SGHRS and CDR2 YFSETQ. V shed 3 bases and J 6 bases; nucleotides not matched to a gene: 4. The CDR3 has 15 amino acids. Here the CDR3 DNA reads TGCGCCAGCAGCTCCGGACAGGGGGCTGATGAAAAACTGTTTTTT. As protein: CASSSGQGADEKLFF.

The V call is TRBV10-2, the J call TRBJ1-5, with D possibly being TRBD1 (6 bases). Germline assignment: CDR1 WSHSY and CDR2 SAAADI. CDR3 size: 16 residues. The V gene lost 6 bases and the J gene lost 4 bases, with 19 bases spanning the gap. The CDR3 here is CASRALGGTHNQPQHF. The CDR3 bases are TGCGCCAGCAGAGCCTTGGGGGGGACACATAATCAGCCCCAGCATTTT.

The V call is TRBV27, the J call TRBJ1-4, with 11 bases identical to TRBD1. The CDR3 spans 16 residues. Germline assignment: CDR1 MNHEY and CDR2 SMNVEV (reference sequence). V lost 3 bases, J lost 9 bases, and 9 bases stayed unmatched. This chain's CDR3 is CASSFLADRGLKKLFF. The CDR3 DNA sequence: TGTGCCAGCAGTTTTTTGGCGGACAGGGGGCTGAAAAAACTGTTTTTT.

A few counts support this clone. J is TRBJ2-5 and V is TRBV7-2, with 12 bases fitting TRBD2. This CDR3 has 15 amino acids. The J segment lost 1 base and the V segment lost 4 bases, leaving 1 base of the junction unmatched. Germline CDR1 reads SGHTA; CDR2 reads FQGNSA. Here the CDR3 reads CASSWTSGIQETQYF. CDR3 nucleotide sequence: TGTGCCAGCAGCTGGACTAGCGGGATCCAAGAGACCCAGTACTTC.

The rearrangement links TRBV2 to TRBJ1-1; 9 nucleotides agree with TRBD1. Germline-derived CDR1 and CDR2 are SNHLY and FYNNEI. V lost 6 bases and J lost 1; bases outside the gene matches: 3. There are 14 residues in the CDR3. This CDR3 reads CASRGDRANTEAFF. In DNA form, the CDR3 reads TGTGCCAGCAGGGGGGACAGGGCGAACACTGAAGCTTTCTTT.

This chain connects TRBV7-7 to TRBJ2-2; the D is unclear. This CDR3 spans 14 amino acids. Trimming took off 3 bases at V and 5 bases at J, with 10 bases between the two ends. Germline V gives CDR1 SSHAT, CDR2 FNYEAQ (reference sequence). The CDR3 is CASSLGRPTGELFF. The CDR3 nucleotides are TGTGCCAGCAGCTTGGGCAGACCAACCGGGGAGCTGTTTTTT.

The rearrangement uses TRBV12-5 and TRBJ1-4; 8 positions agree with TRBD1. V trimming: 6 bases; J trimming: 8 bases; junction bases outside the gene matches: 11. The germline CDR1 and CDR2 sequences are LGHNT and FRNRAP. This CDR3 has 15 residues. The CDR3: CASGSTDRGDEKLFF. The CDR3 DNA follows: TGTGCTAGTGGCTCAACCGACAGGGGCGACGAAAAACTGTTTTTT.

This clone appeared once. V gene TRBV7-3 combines with J gene TRBJ1-6, with 8 bases identical to TRBD1. Trimming took 4 bases from V and 8 from J; bases not matched to a gene: 7. The CDR3 is 15 amino acids. Germline CDR1 is SGHTA and CDR2 is FQGTGA. As DNA, the CDR3 is TGTGCCAGCAGCTGGAGACAGGGGCCCGATTCACCCCTCCACTTT. Amino acid sequence: CASSWRQGPDSPLHF. Full variable domain (missing parts from reference TRBV7-3 and TRBJ1-6): GAGVSQTPSNKVTEKGKYVELRCDPISGHTALYWYRQSLGQGPEFLIYFQGTGAADDSGLPNDRFFAVRPEGSVSTLKIQRTERGDSAVYLCASSWRQGPDSPLHFGNGTRLTVT.

This clone was detected a few times. The chain carries TRBV5-4 and TRBJ1-6, with 12 positions matching TRBD1. The CDR3 is made up of 15 amino acids. Germline CDR1 reads SGHNT; CDR2 reads YYREEE (reference sequence). Trimming took 3 bases from V and 14 from J; bases not matched to a gene: 9. The DNA of the CDR3 is TGTGCCAGCAGCTCCCCGGGACAGGGGGCTCAGTCCCTCCACTTT. Its translation: CASSSPGQGAQSLHF.

About this clone: Germline is not matched at one junction end, which may reflect a read error. The chain joins TRBV18 to TRBJ2-1, with TRBD1 matching over 9 bases. This CDR3 is 15 amino acids long. Per the germline V gene, CDR1 is KGHSH and CDR2 is LQKENI. The CDR3 DNA is TGTGCCAGCTCTCCACAGGGGGCTTCCTACAATGAGCAGTTCTTC. This sequence encodes CASSPQGASYNEQFF.

This rearrangement joins TRBV7-9 to TRBJ1-6; 9 positions match TRBD1. Germline values: CDR1 SEHNR, CDR2 FQNEAQ (reference sequence). V shed 5 bases and J 8 bases; nucleotides not matched to a gene: 13. This CDR3 spans 17 amino acids. DNA for the CDR3: TGTGCCAGCAGCGCTACGCCGGGACAGGGCGTTCATTCACCCCTCCACTTT. Translating it yields CASSATPGQGVHSPLHF.

This chain connects TRBV2 to TRBJ1-2; D unresolved. The CDR3 is made up of 16 amino acids. Germline lookup yields CDR1 SNHLY and CDR2 FYNNEI. V gave up 0 bases and J gave up 2 bases, with 13 bases separating them. The CDR3 region has the DNA TGTGCCAGCAGTGAAGCGCTTTGGGCAGAAAACTATGGCTACACCTTC. This sequence encodes CASSEALWAENYGYTF.

V usage is TRBV11-2 and J usage is TRBJ1-2, with D possibly being TRBD1 (6 bases). This CDR3 comprises 17 residues. Germline V gene lookup returns CDR1 SGHAT and CDR2 FQNNGV. V lost 1 base and J 2 bases, leaving 17 bases between the germline ends. The CDR3 bases are TGTGCCAGCAGCTTAGGTCCCCAACAGGGTAGGAACTATGGCTACACCTTC. Residues: CASSLGPQQGRNYGYTF.

CDR3 sequence reads: CASSQGHGSGNTIYF. The CDR3 nucleotides read TGCGCCAGCAGCCAGGGACACGGCTCTGGAAACACCATATATTTT. This sequence joins TRBV4-1 and TRBJ1-3; D is perhaps TRBD1 (6 bases). Trimming stripped 3 bases from V and 0 bases from J, with 9 bases between. The CDR3 is made up of 15 amino acids. Germline lookup yields CDR1 MGHRA and CDR2 YSYEKL.

As regards this clone: The germline gene is not matched at one end of the junction; a read error may be the cause. The chain employs TRBV2 and TRBJ1-6; TRBD1 aligns across 10 bases. Germline assignment: CDR1 SNHLY and CDR2 FYNNEI. This CDR3 is 15 amino acids long. CDR3: CASTEGQGGHPPLHF. The CDR3 DNA reads TGTGCCAGCACTGAAGGACAGGGGGGACATCCACCCCTCCACTTT. Full variable domain (missing parts from reference TRBV2 and TRBJ1-6): EPEVTQTPSHQVTQMGQEVILRCVPISNHLYFYWYRQILGQKVEFLVSFYNNEISEKSEIFDDQFSVERPDGSNFTLKIRSTKLEDSAMYFCASTEGQGGHPPLHFGNGTRLTVT.

The chain joins TRBV9 to TRBJ1-6; no definite D call. This CDR3 is built from 13 residues. Looked up from germline, CDR1 is SGDLS and CDR2 is YYNGEE. V gave up 3 bases and J gave up 7 bases, with 8 bases separating them. CDR3 nucleotide sequence: TGTGCCAGCAGCGCAAACAGAAATTCACCCCTCCACTTT. Protein sequence: CASSANRNSPLHF.

This sequence joins TRBV5-4 and TRBJ2-7; tentatively, D is TRBD1 (6 bases). Deletions cut 4 bases from V and 3 bases from J, with 11 bases between. Germline-derived CDR1 and CDR2 are SGHNT and YYREEE (reference sequence). The CDR3 runs to 13 residues. The CDR3 loop reads CASSLDSLYEQYF. For the CDR3, the DNA is TGTGCCAGCAGCCTGGACAGTCTCTACGAGCAGTACTTC. Using reference TRBV5-4 and TRBJ2-7 for the parts outside the CDR3, the full variable domain is ETGVTQSPTHLIKTRGQQVTLRCSSQSGHNTVSWYQQALGQGPQFIFQYYREEENGRGNFPPRFSGLQFPNYSSELNVNALELDDSALYLCASSLDSLYEQYFGPGTRLTVT.

This clone was detected only once. The V call is TRBV3-1 (or the pseudogene TRBV3-2), the J call TRBJ2-7, with 9 bases aligning to TRBD1. Germline V gene sequence: CDR1 LGHDT, CDR2 YNNKEL (reference sequence). V was clipped by 4 bases and J by 7 bases; unmatched bases: 14. This CDR3 has 16 residues. The CDR3 reads CASSPARTGVFSEQYF. CDR3 sequence (DNA): TGTGCCAGCAGCCCAGCCCGGACAGGGGTCTTCAGTGAGCAGTACTTC.

V usage is TRBV11-1 and J usage is TRBJ1-1; the D gene is possibly TRBD1 (6 bases). V was pared by 4 bases and J by 5 bases, with 11 bases between. The CDR3 consists of 13 residues. Germline V lookup: CDR1 SGHAT, CDR2 FQDESV (reference sequence). CDR3 coding DNA: TGTGCCAGCAGCTCGAAGGGGGGGACTGAAGCTTTCTTT. This gives the protein CASSSKGGTEAFF.

The chain is built from TRBV18 and TRBJ1-3; D may be TRBD1 (6 bases). CDR1 and CDR2 from the germline V gene are KGHSH and LQKENI. Trimming left V 2 bases short and J 4 bases short, with 18 bases between. The CDR3 is 17 amino acids. The CDR3: CASSPEYGGPAGNTIYF. CDR3 sequence (DNA): TGTGCCAGCTCACCAGAATACGGGGGGCCAGCGGGAAACACCATATATTTT.

V usage is TRBV4-3 and J usage is TRBJ1-2; D gene unclear. CDR3 length equals 14 residues. V gave up 0 bases and J gave up 4 bases, with 9 bases separating them. CDR1 is LGHNA and CDR2 is YSLEER in the germline V gene. In DNA form, the CDR3 reads TGCGCCAGCAGCCAAGACAGGAACAGCTATGGCTACACCTTC. Protein sequence: CASSQDRNSYGYTF.